This record concerns one T cell receptor (beta chain) sequence. After removal of 5 bases from V and 0 bases from J, the junction contained 6 bases not matched to a gene. In germline, CDR1 is SEHNR, CDR2 FQNEAQ (reference sequence). The CDR3 length is 16 residues. This entry is derived from a study of technical replicates of blood from several donors. Libraries were prepared by immunoSEQ multiplex PCR; TCRdb keeps only in-frame clonotypes and omits some of them. This sample has about 90,000 clones; 90% to 95% occur once, and the top ten carry over 0.2%. This chain connects TRBV7-9 to TRBJ1-4, with 7 bases lining up with TRBD1. This receptor was taken from a human donor in good health. Input material: T cells isolated from PBMCs. The CDR3 loop is CASSQGVRATNEKLFF. The CDR3 coding sequence is TGTGCCAGCAGCCAGGGGGTACGGGCAACTAATGAAAAACTGTTTTTT.